The sequence of this T cell receptor (beta chain) was determined in a study of T cells in narcolepsy. Study-wide background: Patients with NT1 or NT2 and healthy control donors were enrolled.

The CDR3 runs 13 residues. The germline CDR1 and CDR2 sequences are MGHRA and YSYEKL. V gave up 0 bases and J gave up 9 bases, with 11 bases separating them. Sequencing used immunoSEQ multiplex PCR; TCRdb keeps in-frame clones, though not all of them. This table holds 1,700 or so clones, over 20% found once. Study-level findings and limits: Comparing one patient's CSF and blood CD4+ clonotypes highlighted HCRT- and TRIB2-specific autoreactive clonotypes.

Concerning this clone itself: Its specificity is not known.

The chain couples TRBV4-1 to TRBJ1-2; unclear D gene. The sequence came from a human donor with narcolepsy. Sample: cultured CD4+ T cells from cerebrospinal fluid. The CDR3 reads CASSQDAGSSYTF. The CDR3 DNA reads as TGCGCCAGCAGCCAAGATGCCGGGTCGAGCTACACCTTC.